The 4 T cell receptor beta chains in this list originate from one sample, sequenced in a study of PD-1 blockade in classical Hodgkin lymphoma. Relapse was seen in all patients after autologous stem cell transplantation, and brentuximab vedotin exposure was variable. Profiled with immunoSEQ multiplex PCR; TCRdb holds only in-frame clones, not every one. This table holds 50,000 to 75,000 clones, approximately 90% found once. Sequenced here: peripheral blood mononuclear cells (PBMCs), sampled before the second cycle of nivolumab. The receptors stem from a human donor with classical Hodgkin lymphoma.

As DNA, the CDR3 is TGTGCCAGCAGGTTTTGGGGGACTTACACAGATACGCAGTATTTT. Its protein is CASRFWGTYTDTQYF. The J gene is TRBJ2-3, the V gene TRBV7-9; perhaps TRBD2 as D (6 bases). Looked up from germline, CDR1 is SEHNR and CDR2 is FQNEAQ (reference sequence). The V end was cut by 6 bases, the J end by 2 bases, with 15 bases between. The CDR3 extends over 15 amino acids.

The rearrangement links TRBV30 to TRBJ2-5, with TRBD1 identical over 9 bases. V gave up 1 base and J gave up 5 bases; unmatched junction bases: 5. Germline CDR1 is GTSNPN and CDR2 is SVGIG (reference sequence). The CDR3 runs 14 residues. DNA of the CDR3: TGTGCCTGGAGTGGTGGACAGGGGACCGAGACCCAGTACTTC. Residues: CAWSGGQGTETQYF.

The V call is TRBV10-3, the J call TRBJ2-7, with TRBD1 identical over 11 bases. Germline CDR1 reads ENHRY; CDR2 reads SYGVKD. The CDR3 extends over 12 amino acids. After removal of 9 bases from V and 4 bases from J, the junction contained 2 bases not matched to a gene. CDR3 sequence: CAIWDRGYEQYF. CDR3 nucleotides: TGTGCCATTTGGGACAGGGGGTACGAGCAGTACTTC.

The CDR3 reads CASSEGTSGSTDTQYF. The CDR3 DNA reads TGTGCCAGCAGCGAGGGGACTAGCGGATCCACAGATACGCAGTATTTT. This chain connects TRBV11-3 to TRBJ2-3; TRBD2 matches 11 bases. The V and J ends lost 5 bases and 2 bases, in that order; junction bases with no gene match: 6. The germline V gene encodes CDR1 SGHNT and CDR2 YENEEA. The CDR3 covers 16 residues. Full variable domain (remainder filled in from reference TRBV11-3 and TRBJ2-3): EAGVVQSPRYKIIEKKQPVAFWCNPISGHNTLYWYLQNLGQGPELLIRYENEEAVDDSQLPKDRFSAERLKGVDSTLKIQPAELGDSAVYLCASSEGTSGSTDTQYFGPGTRLTVL.